These T cell receptor beta chains were read from a single sample in a study of blood T cell repertoires in COVID-19. Generated by immunoSEQ multiplex PCR, the TCRdb table keeps only in-frame clones and is missing some. Among around 250,000 clones listed, over 80% were seen once. Sequencing was carried out using peripheral blood. The receptors shown here come from a man in his sixties who had recovered from COVID-19. CDR3s include the opening cysteine and the closing phenylalanine or tryptophan. A D gene is named only where the DNA matches it firmly. Only some rows state a clone size, as once, few, many or a class for expanded clones.

cdr3_aa: CASSGRDRRVPQHF
cdr3_nt: TGTGCCAGTAGTGGGAGGGACCGCCGCGTGCCCCAGCATTTT
d_call: .
j_call: TRBJ1-5
v_call: TRBV19
clone_size: .

cdr3_aa: CASSLGTLGELFF
cdr3_nt: TGCGCCAGCAGCTTGGGGACACTCGGGGAGCTGTTTTTT
d_call: .
j_call: TRBJ2-2
v_call: TRBV5-1
clone_size: .

cdr3_aa: CASSVGLRNTGELFF
cdr3_nt: TGTGCCAGCAGCGTAGGACTGAGAAACACCGGGGAGCTGTTTTTT
d_call: .
j_call: TRBJ2-2
v_call: TRBV9
clone_size: .

cdr3_aa: CASSQETGYGYTF
cdr3_nt: TGTGCCAGCAGCCAAGAAACAGGGTATGGCTACACCTTC
d_call: .
j_call: TRBJ1-2
v_call: TRBV5-4
clone_size: .

cdr3_aa: CASSLTGGLNSQQYF
cdr3_nt: TGTGCCAGTAGTCTCACCGGGGGGTTGAACTCCCAGCAGTACTTC
d_call: TRBD2
j_call: TRBJ2-7
v_call: TRBV19
clone_size: .

cdr3_aa: CASSPRGTTDTQYF
cdr3_nt: TGTGCCAGCAGCCCGCGGGGGACCACAGATACGCAGTATTTT
d_call: TRBD2
j_call: TRBJ2-3
v_call: TRBV7-9
clone_size: .

cdr3_aa: CASSRTYGYTF
cdr3_nt: TGTGCCAGCAGTCGGACATATGGCTACACCTTC
d_call: .
j_call: TRBJ1-2
v_call: TRBV28
clone_size: .

cdr3_aa: CASSQGRGKTEAFF
cdr3_nt: TGTGCCAGCAGCCAAGGACGAGGCAAAACTGAAGCTTTCTTT
d_call: .
j_call: TRBJ1-1
v_call: TRBV3-1/TRBV3-2
clone_size: .

cdr3_aa: CASRRQGANTGELFF
cdr3_nt: TGTGCCAGCAGGCGACAGGGGGCAAACACCGGGGAGCTGTTTTTT
d_call: TRBD1
j_call: TRBJ2-2
v_call: TRBV13
clone_size: .

cdr3_aa: CASSTSGTFSYEQYF
cdr3_nt: TGTGCCAGCAGCACATCCGGGACTTTCTCCTACGAGCAGTACTTC
d_call: .
j_call: TRBJ2-7
v_call: TRBV7-8
clone_size: .

cdr3_aa: CASRGTADSPLHF
cdr3_nt: TGTGCCAGCAGGGGGACAGCGGATTCACCCCTCCACTTT
d_call: TRBD1
j_call: TRBJ1-6
v_call: TRBV12-3/TRBV12-4
clone_size: .

cdr3_aa: CASSSGETQYF
cdr3_nt: TGTGCCAGCAGCTCGGGGGAGACCCAGTACTTC
d_call: .
j_call: TRBJ2-5
v_call: TRBV12-3/TRBV12-4
clone_size: .

cdr3_aa: CASRGPAYEQYF
cdr3_nt: TGTGCCAGCAGGGGCCCTGCCTACGAGCAGTACTTC
d_call: .
j_call: TRBJ2-7
v_call: TRBV3-1/TRBV3-2
clone_size: once